This T cell receptor beta chain stems from a study of T cells in Graves' hyperthyroidism and ophthalmopathy. General study results and limits: Clonotypes that were expanded in thyroid above 0.001 mostly appeared in blood too. The model foresaw ophthalmopathy a median around 6 months prior to onset.

This CDR3 contains 16 residues. Germline V gene lookup returns CDR1 SQVTM and CDR2 ANQGSEA. Trimming took off 4 bases at V and 1 base at J, with 14 bases between the two ends. Amplification yielded TCR beta CDR3 regions, with RNA transcripts as the source. RT-PCR in the first round (using the HTBI primer set) targeted the TCR CDR3. TCRdb called the multiplex PCR reads again in MiXCR, with one record for every CDR3 protein. The profile shows 310,000 or so distinct CDR3 sequences, about a sixth of them singletons. Thyroid ultrasound and orbital computed tomography, with clinical symptoms and serum thyroxine and TRAb, informed diagnoses. Source material for PBMCs was about 10 ml fresh peripheral blood. This clonotype came up many times. Its antigen is undetermined.

The chain links TRBV29-1 to TRBJ2-6; the D gene is possibly TRBD1 (7 bases). Input material: blood. The receptor was isolated from a woman aged 55-70 years with Graves' ophthalmopathy. CDR3 nucleotides: TGCAGCGTTGGCCAGGGGGGTACATCTGGGGCCAACGTCCTGACTTTC. It codes for CSVGQGGTSGANVLTF.